This TCR beta chain comes out of a study of blood T cell repertoires in COVID-19. The wider study: Sites in the United States, Italy and Spain provided acute and convalescent COVID-19 samples. PBMCs, B-cell-depleted T cells, or T cells provided the cDNA or gDNA that made up the material.

The CDR3 consists of 15 residues. V shed 2 bases and J shed 0 bases, with 11 bases lying between them. Per the germline V gene, CDR1 is SEHNR and CDR2 is FQNEAQ (reference sequence). Methods used by the authors: Estimated nucleated cell counts came from reference gene primer amplification. TCRdb keeps only in-frame clones here, not all; method: immunoSEQ multiplex PCR. The V and J calls and clone size are taken from that table; D and trimming were inferred from the DNA. The data show 200,000 to 250,000 clones, roughly 90% seen once. The sequence came from a woman aged 55-75 years with acute or convalescent COVID-19. Specimen: peripheral blood. This chain uses TRBV7-9 with TRBJ2-7; D possibly corresponds to TRBD1 (6 bases). For the CDR3, the DNA is TGTGCCAGCAGCTTATGGGACACGGCCTCCTACGAGCAGTACTTC. This encodes CASSLWDTASYEQYF. The variable domain in full, completed from reference TRBV7-9 and TRBJ2-7, reads DTGVSQNPRHKITKRGQNVTFRCDPISEHNRLYWYRQTLGQGPEFLTYFQNEAQLEKSRLLSDRFSAERPKGSFSTLEIQRTEQGDSAMYLCASSLWDTASYEQYFGPGTRLTVT.